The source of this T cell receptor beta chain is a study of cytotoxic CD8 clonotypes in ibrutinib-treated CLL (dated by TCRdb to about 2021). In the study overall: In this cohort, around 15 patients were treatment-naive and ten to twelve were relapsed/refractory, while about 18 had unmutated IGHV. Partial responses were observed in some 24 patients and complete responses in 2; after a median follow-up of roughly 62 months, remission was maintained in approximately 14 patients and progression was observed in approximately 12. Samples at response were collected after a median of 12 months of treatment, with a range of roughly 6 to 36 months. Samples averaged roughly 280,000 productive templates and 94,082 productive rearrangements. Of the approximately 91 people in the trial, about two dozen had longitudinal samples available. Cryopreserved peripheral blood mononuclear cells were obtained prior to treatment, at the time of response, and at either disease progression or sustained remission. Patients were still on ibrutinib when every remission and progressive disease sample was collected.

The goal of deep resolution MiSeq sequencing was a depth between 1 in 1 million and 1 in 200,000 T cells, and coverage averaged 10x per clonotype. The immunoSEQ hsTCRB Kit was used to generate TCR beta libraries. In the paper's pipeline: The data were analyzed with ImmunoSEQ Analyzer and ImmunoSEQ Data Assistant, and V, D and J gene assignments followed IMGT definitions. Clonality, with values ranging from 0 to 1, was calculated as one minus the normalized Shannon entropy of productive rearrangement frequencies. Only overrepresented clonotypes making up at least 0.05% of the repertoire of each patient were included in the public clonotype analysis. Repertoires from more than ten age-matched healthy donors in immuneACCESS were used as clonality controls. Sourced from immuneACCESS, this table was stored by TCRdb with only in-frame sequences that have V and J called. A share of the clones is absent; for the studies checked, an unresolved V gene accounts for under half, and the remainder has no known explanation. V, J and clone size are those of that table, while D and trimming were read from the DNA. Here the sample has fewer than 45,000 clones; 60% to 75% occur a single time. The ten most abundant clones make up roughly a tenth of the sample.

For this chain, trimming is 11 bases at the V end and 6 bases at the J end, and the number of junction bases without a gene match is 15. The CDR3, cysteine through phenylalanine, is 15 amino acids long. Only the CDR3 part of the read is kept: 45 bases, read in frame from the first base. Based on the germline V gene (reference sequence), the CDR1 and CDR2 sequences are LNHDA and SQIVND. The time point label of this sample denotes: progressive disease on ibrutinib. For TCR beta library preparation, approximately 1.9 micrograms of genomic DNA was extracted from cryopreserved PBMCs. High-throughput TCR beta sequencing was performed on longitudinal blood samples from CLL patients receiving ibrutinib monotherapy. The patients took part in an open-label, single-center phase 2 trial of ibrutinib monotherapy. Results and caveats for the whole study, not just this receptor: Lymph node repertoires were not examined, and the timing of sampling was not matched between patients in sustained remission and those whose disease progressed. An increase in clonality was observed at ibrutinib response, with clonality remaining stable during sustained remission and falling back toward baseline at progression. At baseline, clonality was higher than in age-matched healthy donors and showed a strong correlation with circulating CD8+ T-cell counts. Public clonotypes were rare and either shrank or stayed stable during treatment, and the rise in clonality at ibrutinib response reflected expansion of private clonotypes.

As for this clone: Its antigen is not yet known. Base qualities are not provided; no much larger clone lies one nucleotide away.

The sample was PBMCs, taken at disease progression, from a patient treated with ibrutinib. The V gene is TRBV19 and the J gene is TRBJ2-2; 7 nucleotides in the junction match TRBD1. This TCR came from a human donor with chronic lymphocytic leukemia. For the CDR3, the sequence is CAVRPGQSWAGELFF. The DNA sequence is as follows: TGTGCCGTGAGACCGGGACAGAGCTGGGCCGGGGAGCTGTTTTTT.